A single sample is the source of the 27 T cell receptor beta chains below, sequenced in a study of cytomegalovirus exposure and HLA in healthy donors. The PCR contained 60 Vbeta and 13 Jbeta primers. Assay used: immunoSEQ multiplex PCR; TCRdb lists only in-frame clones, some missing. This sample has about 200,000 clones, with about four fifths found just once. Sample: PBMCs. The receptors originated from a woman aged 25 to 39 in good health and CMV-seropositive.

This clone was counted once. The chain carries TRBV11-1 and TRBJ2-7, with a possible D match to TRBD2 (6 bases). This CDR3 contains 15 residues. V was clipped by 2 bases and J by 3 bases, with 14 bases between them. The V gene's germline CDR1 is SGHAT and CDR2 FQDESV (reference sequence). The CDR3 nucleotides read TGTGCCAGCAGCTTACCCGAACTAGCAGGCTACGAGCAGTACTTC. This translates into CASSLPELAGYEQYF.

This clone was recorded only once. The rearrangement links TRBV29-1 to TRBJ1-1, with 7 bases that match TRBD1. Germline lookup yields CDR1 SQVTM and CDR2 ANQGSEA. CDR3 length equals 12 residues. The trim removed 4 bases at V and 9 bases at J, leaving 8 bases unmatched. CDR3 coding DNA: TGCAGCGTTGTAGGCAGGGGGTACAAAGCTTTCTTT. Translated, it gives CSVVGRGYKAFF.

V usage is TRBV9 and J usage is TRBJ2-7; a weak D match, TRBD2 (6 bases). The CDR3 length is 13 residues. Trimming left V 4 bases short and J 5 bases short, with 13 bases between. Germline CDR1 reads SGDLS; CDR2 reads YYNGEE. The CDR3 spells CASSSGGSHEQYF. CDR3 in DNA: TGTGCCAGCAGCTCTGGAGGGTCCCACGAGCAGTACTTC.

This clone was picked up one time. The chain couples TRBV10-2 to TRBJ2-5; 10 nucleotides match TRBD1. J gave up 5 bases and V 10 bases, and 4 bases lay outside the gene matches. This CDR3 region has 12 residues. Germline assignment: CDR1 WSHSY and CDR2 SAAADI. The CDR3 nucleotides read TGCGCCACCGACAGGGGGCACGAGACCCAGTACTTC. Amino acid sequence: CATDRGHETQYF.

The chain employs TRBV27 and TRBJ2-7; tentatively, D is TRBD1 (5 bases). Germline V gives CDR1 MNHEY, CDR2 SMNVEV (reference sequence). The CDR3 totals 14 residues. Trimming took 6 bases from V and 0 from J, leaving 12 bases between them. The DNA for the CDR3 is TGTGCCAGCAGCCCACGGACATACTCCTACGAGCAGTACTTC. Translating gives CASSPRTYSYEQYF.

Only a few counts were recorded for this clone. This chain connects TRBV5-1 to TRBJ2-5; 9 bases line up with TRBD2. The length of the CDR3 is 17 residues. Germline trimming cut 0 bases from V and 1 base from J; bases unmatched to any gene: 7. Germline loops: CDR1 SGHRS, CDR2 YFSETQ. The CDR3 sequence: CASSLALGGGAQETQYF. In DNA form, the CDR3 reads TGCGCCAGCAGCTTGGCCCTTGGCGGGGGGGCCCAAGAGACCCAGTACTTC.

The CDR3, as DNA: TGTGCCAGCAGCCAAGATGAGGGTACAACCTACGAGCAGTACTTC. Translation: CASSQDEGTTYEQYF. This sequence joins TRBV4-2 and TRBJ2-7; a possible D gene is TRBD2 (5 bases). Germline V gene sequence: CDR1 LGHNA, CDR2 YNFKEQ. This CDR3 comprises 15 residues. V was shortened by 0 bases and J by 2 bases, with 11 bases between the two germline ends.

The chain combines TRBV5-4 with TRBJ1-4; D unresolved. The CDR3 runs to 13 residues. Trimming left V 5 bases short and J 8 bases short, with 13 bases between. Germline-derived CDR1 and CDR2 are SGHNT and YYREEE (reference sequence). The CDR3 nucleotides are TGTGCCAGCAGTATTGGTCGGGAAGAAAAACTGTTTTTT. This codes for CASSIGREEKLFF.

This chain connects TRBV28 to TRBJ1-2; D might be TRBD1 (5 bases). The V end was cut by 9 bases, the J end by 4 bases, with 21 bases between. This CDR3 comprises 15 residues. CDR1 and CDR2 from the germline V gene are MDHEN and SYDVKM. The CDR3 loop reads CASLSGGTRLYGYTF. The DNA for the CDR3 is TGTGCCAGTCTTTCGGGGGGGACCCGCCTCTATGGCTACACCTTC.

This sequence joins TRBV7-9 and TRBJ2-5; no clear D gene. The closer fit of TRBJ2-7 to the DNA end suggests the J call may be wrong. The CDR3 extends over 12 amino acids. CDR1 and CDR2 from the germline V gene are SEHNR and FQNEAQ (reference sequence). For the CDR3, the DNA is TGTGCCAGCAGCTTAAACAACTACGAGCAGTACTTC. Protein sequence: CASSLNNYEQYF.

The chain has TRBV6-5 and TRBJ2-2; perhaps TRBD1 as D (5 bases). The germline V gene has CDR1 MNHEY and CDR2 SVGAGI. The germline V and J ends were trimmed by 1 base and 4 bases, with 10 bases remaining between them. The CDR3 has 15 amino acids. In DNA form, the CDR3 reads TGTGCCAGCAGTTACTTCAGGGCCAGCACCGGGGAGCTGTTTTTT. Translation: CASSYFRASTGELFF.

The J gene is TRBJ2-2, the V gene TRBV5-1, with 9 bases fitting TRBD1. CDR1 and CDR2 (germline): SGHRS, YFSETQ. The V segment lost 4 bases and the J segment 1 base; nucleotides outside the gene matches: 5. The CDR3 contains 16 residues. Here the CDR3 reads CASSIGQGRNTGELFF. The CDR3 nucleotides read TGCGCCAGCAGCATCGGACAGGGGAGGAACACCGGGGAGCTGTTTTTT. The variable domain in full, completed from reference TRBV5-1 and TRBJ2-2, reads KAGVTQTPRYLIKTRGQQVTLSCSPISGHRSVSWYQQTPGQGLQFLFEYFSETQRNKGNFPGRFSGRQFSNSRSEMNVSTLELGDSALYLCASSIGQGRNTGELFFGEGSRLTVL.

V and J are TRBV11-2 and TRBJ1-2; D not resolved. The germline V and J ends were trimmed by 3 bases and 10 bases, with 15 bases remaining between them. Germline assignment: CDR1 SGHAT and CDR2 FQNNGV. The CDR3 is made up of 13 amino acids. CDR3 bases: TGTGCCAGCAGCTTGGACTTATGGGGTTCCTACACCTTC. Amino acids: CASSLDLWGSYTF. Using reference TRBV11-2 and TRBJ1-2 for the parts outside the CDR3, the full variable domain is EAGVAQSPRYKIIEKRQSVAFWCNPISGHATLYWYQQILGQGPKLLIQFQNNGVVDDSQLPKDRFSAERLKGVDSTLKIQPAKLEDSAVYLCASSLDLWGSYTFGSGTRLTVV.

This chain links TRBV7-9 with TRBJ2-1; TRBD1 might be the D (5 bases). The CDR3 contains 14 residues. V shed 4 bases and J shed 5 bases, with 12 bases lying between them. Germline values: CDR1 SEHNR, CDR2 FQNEAQ (reference sequence). The CDR3 nucleotides are TGTGCCAGCAGCTACGGACATCCTGACAATGAGCAGTTCTTC. Translating gives CASSYGHPDNEQFF.

The chain couples TRBV13 to TRBJ2-7, with a possible D match to TRBD2 (5 bases). This CDR3 has 15 amino acids. V was trimmed by 5 bases and J by 2 bases, leaving 16 bases between them. In germline, CDR1 is PRHDT, CDR2 FYEKMQ (reference sequence). CDR3 in DNA: TGTGCCAGCAGCCATGGCGGGTCGCCTACCTACGAGCAGTACTTC. Protein: CASSHGGSPTYEQYF.

The chain carries TRBV27 and TRBJ2-5; 7 nucleotides line up with TRBD2. The CDR3 runs 18 residues. The junction had 17 bases not matched to a gene; V was cut back by 2 bases and J by 5 bases. Germline V gene data show CDR1 as MNHEY and CDR2 as SMNVEV (reference sequence). The CDR3 region has the DNA TGTGCCAGCAGTTTAGTCGGTGGCGGGAGAGGGATAGGGGAGACCCAGTACTTC. Protein product: CASSLVGGGRGIGETQYF.

The rearrangement links TRBV5-1 to TRBJ1-5; D gene uncertain. Germline V gives CDR1 SGHRS, CDR2 YFSETQ. With 4 bases removed from V and 9 bases from J, the gap between germline ends came to 14 bases. The CDR3 runs 13 residues. The CDR3 protein is CASSKTGKGPQHF. The CDR3 nucleotides read TGCGCCAGCAGCAAGACGGGAAAAGGGCCCCAGCATTTT.

The rearrangement joins TRBV29-1 to TRBJ1-2, with D hard to call. The V end lost 2 bases, the J end lost 4 bases, and 8 bases lay between the germline ends. This CDR3 is built from 12 residues. Germline loops: CDR1 SQVTM, CDR2 ANQGSEA. DNA for the CDR3: TGCAGCGTTGAAAGTACAGCCTATGGCTACACCTTC. Translation gives CSVESTAYGYTF.

The V call is TRBV7-2, the J call TRBJ2-1; 11 nucleotides line up with TRBD2. With V trimmed by 0 bases and J by 2 bases, 3 bases remained unmatched. Germline lookup yields CDR1 SGHTA and CDR2 FQGNSA. The CDR3 extends over 17 amino acids. The CDR3 loop reads CASSLAVSGGAYNEQFF. The CDR3 bases are TGTGCCAGCAGCTTAGCGGTTAGCGGGGGGGCCTACAATGAGCAGTTCTTC.

The V call is TRBV11-3, the J call TRBJ2-7; D may be TRBD1 (5 bases). V was pared by 2 bases and J by 2 bases, with 10 bases between. The CDR3 extends over 14 amino acids. Per the germline V gene, CDR1 is SGHNT and CDR2 is YENEEA. The CDR3 DNA follows: TGTGCCAGCAGCTTATTGGCAGGGCCCTACGAGCAGTACTTC. Residues: CASSLLAGPYEQYF.

The V and J genes are TRBV4-2 and TRBJ1-6; D is undetermined. The CDR3 consists of 13 residues. In germline, CDR1 is LGHNA, CDR2 YNFKEQ. V was cut by 4 bases and J by 6 bases, with 7 bases left in between. The CDR3 nucleotides read TGTGCCAGCAGCCGAGACGGTAATTCACCCCTCCACTTT. Amino acids: CASSRDGNSPLHF.

The chain has TRBV5-1 and TRBJ2-7, with D possibly matching TRBD2 (6 bases). This CDR3 is 12 amino acids long. Trimming left V 7 bases short and J 4 bases short, with 12 bases between. Germline V gives CDR1 SGHRS, CDR2 YFSETQ. This chain's CDR3 is CASGEVHYEQYF. CDR3 coding DNA: TGCGCCAGCGGGGAGGTCCATTACGAGCAGTACTTC. Full variable domain (remainder filled in from reference TRBV5-1 and TRBJ2-7): KAGVTQTPRYLIKTRGQQVTLSCSPISGHRSVSWYQQTPGQGLQFLFEYFSETQRNKGNFPGRFSGRQFSNSRSEMNVSTLELGDSALYLCASGEVHYEQYFGPGTRLTVT.

The rearrangement joins TRBV7-6 to TRBJ2-1; TRBD2 matches at 16 bases. The CDR3 runs 17 residues. The germline V gene encodes CDR1 SGHVS and CDR2 FNYEAQ. J was trimmed by 10 bases and V by 4 bases; bases with no gene match: 10. The CDR3 loop is CASSYHPGTSGRGEQFF. In nucleotides, the CDR3 is TGTGCCAGCAGCTATCACCCCGGGACTAGCGGGAGGGGGGAGCAGTTCTTC. Drawing the rest from reference TRBV7-6 and TRBJ2-1, the complete variable domain is GAGVSQSPRYKVTKRGQDVALRCDPISGHVSLYWYRQALGQGPEFLTYFNYEAQQDKSGLPNDRFSAERPEGSISTLTIQRTEQRDSAMYRCASSYHPGTSGRGEQFFGPGTRLTVL.

The V gene is TRBV7-9, the J gene TRBJ2-5; D remains unclear. CDR1 is SEHNR and CDR2 is FQNEAQ in the germline V gene (reference sequence). The CDR3 has 11 residues. V was clipped by 5 bases and J by 6 bases, with 7 bases between them. This CDR3 is CASSPSQTQYF. For the CDR3, the DNA is TGTGCCAGCAGCCCGTCTCAGACCCAGTACTTC.

This clone has more than one count but fewer than ten. The V gene is TRBV7-2, the J gene TRBJ1-1; D remains unclear. Trimming shortened V by 5 bases and J by 1 base, and 8 bases separated the two germline ends. The V gene's germline CDR1 is SGHTA and CDR2 FQGNSA. The CDR3 runs to 13 residues. The CDR3 loop reads CASSRDTNTEAFF. The CDR3, as DNA: TGTGCCAGCAGCCGAGACACGAACACTGAAGCTTTCTTT.

The chain couples TRBV7-2 to TRBJ2-6, with TRBD1 matching 8 bases. This CDR3 is 19 amino acids long. V shed 6 bases and J 1 base; nucleotides not matched to a gene: 14. Germline CDR1 is SGHTA and CDR2 is FQGNSA. The CDR3 here is CASSRSGQGLTSGANVLTF. CDR3 in DNA: TGTGCCAGCAGTCGTTCAGGACAGGGATTAACTTCTGGGGCCAACGTCCTGACTTTC.

The count of this clone is one. The chain recombines TRBV5-4 with TRBJ2-5; TRBD2 matches at 8 bases. The J call may be in error: the DNA end matches TRBJ2-7 better. Per the germline V gene, CDR1 is SGHNT and CDR2 is YYREEE (reference sequence). The CDR3 covers 16 residues. CDR3 amino acids: CASSLVASGPSYEQYF. The CDR3 DNA reads TGTGCCAGCAGCTTGGTAGCTAGCGGGCCCTCCTACGAGCAGTACTTC.